This T cell receptor (beta chain) appears in the sequencing data of a study of early T cells in non-severe SARS-CoV-2 infection. TCRdb reprocessed the 5' RACE reads via MiXCR and lists one record per CDR3 protein. The table includes some 60,000 distinct CDR3 sequences, roughly a tenth detected once. The study's findings and limits: Clonotype matching in VDJdb favored anti-spike CD8 responses and did not capture private and CD4 specificities.

Germline CDR1 is SNHLY and CDR2 is FYNNEI. CDR3 length: 14 residues. The ends lost 10 bases at V and 5 bases at J; junction bases unmatched: 10. Concerning this clonotype itself: The target antigen is unknown.

The rearrangement joins TRBV2 to TRBJ2-5; 10 nucleotides agree with TRBD2. The clonotype was recovered from an adult who was a healthcare worker with PCR-confirmed SARS-CoV-2 infection or an uninfected control (not recorded which). Sequenced input: whole blood. In DNA, the CDR3 is TGTGCCAACAGGGAGCGGGGGGGCCACGAGACCCAGTACTTC. Translation: CANRERGGHETQYF.